This TCR beta chain emerged from a study of T cell responses to AZD1222 COVID-19 vaccine. From germline, CDR1 is KGHDR and CDR2 SFDVKD. The CDR3 covers 14 residues. V shed 3 bases and J shed 2 bases, with 7 bases lying between them. Some clones are missing from TCRdb's copy, which holds only in-frame ones; the method was immunoSEQ multiplex PCR. The table records 120,000 or so clones, 75% to 90% of them present only once. The sequencing used peripheral blood, collected on day 0 of MenACWY control vaccination. V is TRBV24-1 and J is TRBJ1-3; D is undetermined. This clonotype was sampled from an adult in good health. CDR3 DNA: TGTGCCACCAGTGATCCGGCAGCTGGAAACACCATATATTTT. Its translation: CATSDPAAGNTIYF.